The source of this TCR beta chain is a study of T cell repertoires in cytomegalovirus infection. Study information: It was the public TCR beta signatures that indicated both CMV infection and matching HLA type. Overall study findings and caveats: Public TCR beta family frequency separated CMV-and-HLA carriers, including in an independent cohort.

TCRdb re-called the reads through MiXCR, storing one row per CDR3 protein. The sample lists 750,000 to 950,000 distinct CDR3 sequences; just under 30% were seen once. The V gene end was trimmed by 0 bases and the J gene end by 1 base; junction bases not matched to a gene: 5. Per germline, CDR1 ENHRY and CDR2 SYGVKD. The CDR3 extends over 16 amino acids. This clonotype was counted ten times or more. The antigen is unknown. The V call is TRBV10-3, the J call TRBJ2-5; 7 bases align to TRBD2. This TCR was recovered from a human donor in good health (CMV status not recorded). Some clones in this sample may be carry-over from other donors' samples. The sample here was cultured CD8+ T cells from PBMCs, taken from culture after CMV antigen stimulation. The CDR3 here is CAISESAGEFQETQYF. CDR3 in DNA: TGTGCCATCAGTGAGTCGGCGGGGGAGTTCCAAGAGACCCAGTACTTC.